These T cell receptor beta chains were read from a single sample in a study of low-dose radiotherapy and immunotherapy resistance in tumors. TCRdb used MiXCR to reprocess the reads, holding one entry per CDR3 protein. The top ten clones hold over 9% of a sample with roughly 40,000 distinct CDR3 sequences, less than 30% of them seen once. Here the sequenced sample was PBMCs, taken after low-dose radiotherapy plus immunotherapy. The source is a male donor with prostate cancer. The CDR3 runs from the conserved cysteine through the conserved F or W. The D gene is left open where the match is weak. Only part of the rows carry a size: once, few, many, or a class if the clone is expanded.

V gene,clone size,J gene,D gene,CDR3 DNA,CDR3 protein
TRBV6-6,NA,TRBJ1-5,TRBD1,TGTGCCAGCAGTCCACAGGGGGCGAATCAGCCCCAGCATTTT,CASSPQGANQPQHF
TRBV28,once,TRBJ2-5,TRBD2,TGTGCCAGCAGTTTGGGGGGAGCGGGAGAGCAAGAGACCCAGTACTTC,CASSLGGAGEQETQYF
TRBV28,NA,TRBJ2-4,NA,TGTGCCAGCAGCCCTTCGAAAAACATTCAGTACTTC,CASSPSKNIQYF
TRBV29-1,many,TRBJ1-2,TRBD1,TGCAGCGTCGGGACAGACTATGGCTACACCTTC,CSVGTDYGYTF
TRBV20-1,many,TRBJ2-1,NA,TGCAGTGCTAGTGAGCAGTTCTTC,CSASEQFF
TRBV11-2,many,TRBJ2-7,NA,TGTGCCAGCAGCTTCATCCGGGACAGGCGCCTAGCGGACGAGCAGTACTTC,CASSFIRDRRLADEQYF
TRBV5-6,NA,TRBJ1-5,TRBD1,TGTGCCAGCACCCCGGACAGGGGATGTCAGCCCCAGCATTTT,CASTPDRGCQPQHF
TRBV12-3/TRBV12-4,NA,TRBJ2-2,NA,TGTGCCAGCAGGCGGGGTTTAACTACCGGGGAGCTGTTTTTT,CASRRGLTTGELFF
TRBV10-2,many,TRBJ2-7,NA,TGCGCCAGCAGTGCCGGGACACTATACTACGAGCAGTACTTC,CASSAGTLYYEQYF
TRBV19,NA,TRBJ2-2,NA,TGTGCCAGTAGTGGCAGGAACACCGGGGAGCTGTTTTTT,CASSGRNTGELFF
TRBV5-1,NA,TRBJ2-2,TRBD1,TGCGCCAGCAGCTTGCTGACAGGGATGAACACCGGGGAGCTGTTTTTT,CASSLLTGMNTGELFF
TRBV11-2,many,TRBJ2-1,TRBD2,TGTGCCAGCAGCTTAGATCGGGGGGTAGCGTCCTACAATGAGCAGTTCTTC,CASSLDRGVASYNEQFF
TRBV29-1,many,TRBJ2-1,NA,TGCAGCGTTTGTGAGACTAGTGTATACAATGAGCAGTTCTTC,CSVCETSVYNEQFF
TRBV28,many,TRBJ1-2,TRBD1,TGTGCCAGCAGTCCAGACAGGGTTCGGTATGGCTACACCTTC,CASSPDRVRYGYTF
TRBV5-8,many,TRBJ1-5,NA,TGTGCCAGCAGCTGGGGCGAAGCGGTTGGGCCCCAGCATTTT,CASSWGEAVGPQHF
TRBV7-3,many,TRBJ1-1,NA,TGTGCCAGCAGCCCCCGGTTGGGGTCTGAAGCTTTCTTT,CASSPRLGSEAFF
TRBV5-1,NA,TRBJ1-2,NA,TGCGCCAGCAGCTTGTCGGCGGACCCCAGGGAGGGCTACACCTTC,CASSLSADPREGYTF
TRBV5-1,many,TRBJ1-1,TRBD1,TGCGCCAGCAGCCTGGGGGACAGGGGATCCACTGAAGCTTTCTTT,CASSLGDRGSTEAFF
TRBV5-1,many,TRBJ2-3,NA,TGCGCCAGCAGCTTGGCCGGGCAGGGTACAGATACGCAGTATTTT,CASSLAGQGTDTQYF
TRBV2,many,TRBJ2-4,TRBD1,TGTGCCAGCAGTGAGACAGGGGGCGCGAATAACATTCAGTACTTC,CASSETGGANNIQYF
TRBV11-2,NA,TRBJ1-4,NA,TGTGCCAGCAGCACCCTAAGAGGGAGAACTAATGAAAAACTGTTTTTT,CASSTLRGRTNEKLFF
TRBV27,many,TRBJ2-5,NA,TGTGCCAGCAGTCCACTGGGGGAGACCCAAGAGACCCAGTACTTC,CASSPLGETQETQYF
TRBV5-1,many,TRBJ1-4,TRBD1,TGCGCCAGCAGCCCCGGACAGGGTGGAGAAAAACTGTTTTTT,CASSPGQGGEKLFF
TRBV30,many,TRBJ2-1,NA,TGTGCCTGGAGTAAAGGGACCGGGGGTGAGCAGTTCTTC,CAWSKGTGGEQFF
TRBV28,NA,TRBJ1-2,NA,TGTGCCAGCAGTTGGAAGGACGGCTACTATGGCTACACCTTC,CASSWKDGYYGYTF
TRBV11-3,many,TRBJ1-6,NA,TGTGCCAGCAGCCAAATCTATAATTCACCCCTCCACTTT,CASSQIYNSPLHF
TRBV4-2,many,TRBJ2-1,NA,TGTGCCAGCAGCCAAGATGTCCGCGGAGCCTACAATGAGCAGTTCTTC,CASSQDVRGAYNEQFF
TRBV20-1,many,TRBJ1-2,TRBD1,TGCAGTGCCCGGCGGACAGGGGGCGACGGCTACACCTTC,CSARRTGGDGYTF
TRBV5-1,many,TRBJ1-1,NA,TGCGCCAGCGGGACGGTGAACACTGAAGCTTTCTTT,CASGTVNTEAFF
TRBV28,medium-sized,TRBJ2-3,TRBD2,TGTGCCAGCAGTCCCTCACGGGGGACTAGCGGGCCCTACACAGATACGCAGTATTTT,CASSPSRGTSGPYTDTQYF
TRBV14,NA,TRBJ2-5,NA,TGTGCCAGCAGCCAAGTGCAAAGGGTGGCCCAGTACTTC,CASSQVQRVAQYF
TRBV5-3,many,TRBJ2-4,TRBD1,TGCGCCAGCAGCTTGGCGGGACAGGCCGGGGACATTCAGTACTTC,CASSLAGQAGDIQYF
TRBV5-1,many,TRBJ2-3,TRBD2,TGCGCCAGCAGCCCTGGAGGACTAGCGGGAGGGCCATCAGATACGCAGTATTTT,CASSPGGLAGGPSDTQYF
TRBV11-2,many,TRBJ2-5,TRBD2,TGTGCCAGCAGCTTAGGCGGGAGGGCCCGAGAGACCCAGTACTTC,CASSLGGRARETQYF
TRBV13,many,TRBJ1-1,NA,TGTGCCAGCAGCTTTGGCAGGAAGAACACTGAAGCTTTCTTT,CASSFGRKNTEAFF
TRBV3-1,few,TRBJ2-1,TRBD2,TGTGCCAGCAGCGAGACTAGCGATTCCTACAATGAGCAGTTCTTC,CASSETSDSYNEQFF
TRBV7-8,many,TRBJ2-7,NA,TGTGCCAGCAGCTTAGCCTCGAACTACGAGCAGTACTTC,CASSLASNYEQYF
TRBV28,many,TRBJ2-1,NA,TGTGCCAGCAGTTTCGCGGGAGAAGGGGGCAATGAGCAGTTCTTC,CASSFAGEGGNEQFF
TRBV1,NA,TRBJ2-3,NA,TGTGCCAGCAGCGTCAGGGGGCAGCAAGGCACAGATACGCAGTATTTT,CASSVRGQQGTDTQYF
TRBV20-1,many,TRBJ1-4,TRBD1,TGCAGTGCTCCTGCGACAGGGATTGTAACTAATGAAAAACTGTTTTTT,CSAPATGIVTNEKLFF